A selection of T cell receptor beta chains follows, all from one sample in a study of Ad26.COV2.S vaccination and SARS-CoV-2 variants. The repertoire was sequenced with immunoSEQ multiplex PCR; TCRdb's copy has only in-frame clones and lacks some. The sample contains about 250,000 clones, around 85% of which appear only once. The source was peripheral blood, collected in a trial of Ad26.COV2.S vaccine versus placebo. These receptors all stem from a person aged 18-65 years who received the Ad26.COV2.S COVID-19 vaccine or a placebo. Each CDR3 is given with its conserved first and last residue. Fields, in order: J gene, D gene, clone size, V gene, CDR3 protein, CDR3 DNA. The D gene is left open where the match is weak. Clone size appears in some rows only: once, few, many, or a class for an expanded clone.

j_call: TRBJ1-5; d_call: .; clone_size: .; v_call: TRBV15; cdr3_aa: CATSPGGNSNQPQHF; cdr3_nt: TGTGCCACCTCCCCAGGAGGGAATAGCAATCAGCCCCAGCATTTT
j_call: TRBJ2-5; d_call: TRBD2; clone_size: .; v_call: TRBV6-4; cdr3_aa: CASSEVAGSQETQYF; cdr3_nt: TGTGCCAGCAGTGAGGTAGCGGGGTCCCAAGAGACCCAGTACTTC
j_call: TRBJ1-3; d_call: .; clone_size: .; v_call: TRBV4-3; cdr3_aa: CASSQDRGGSGNTIYF; cdr3_nt: TGCGCCAGCAGCCAAGATAGGGGGGGCTCTGGAAACACCATATATTTT
j_call: TRBJ1-1; d_call: .; clone_size: .; v_call: TRBV18; cdr3_aa: CASSPKQVNTEAFF; cdr3_nt: TGTGCCAGCTCACCAAAACAGGTTAACACTGAAGCTTTCTTT
j_call: TRBJ1-1; d_call: TRBD1; clone_size: .; v_call: TRBV6-2/TRBV6-3; cdr3_aa: CASSYRTGYTEAFF; cdr3_nt: TGTGCCAGCAGTTACAGGACAGGGTACACTGAAGCTTTCTTT
j_call: TRBJ2-7; d_call: TRBD2; clone_size: .; v_call: TRBV2; cdr3_aa: CASRPLAGGLYEQYF; cdr3_nt: TGTGCCAGCAGGCCCCTAGCGGGGGGACTCTACGAGCAGTACTTC
j_call: TRBJ2-7; d_call: .; clone_size: .; v_call: TRBV7-8; cdr3_aa: CASSLGSYEQYF; cdr3_nt: TGTGCCAGCAGCTTAGGGTCCTACGAGCAGTACTTC
j_call: TRBJ1-1; d_call: .; clone_size: .; v_call: TRBV20-1; cdr3_aa: CSAARGTEAFF; cdr3_nt: TGCAGTGCCGCAAGGGGGACTGAAGCTTTCTTT
j_call: TRBJ2-1; d_call: TRBD2; clone_size: .; v_call: TRBV19; cdr3_aa: CASSSAGGKYNEQFF; cdr3_nt: TGTGCCAGTAGTTCCGCGGGAGGAAAATACAATGAGCAGTTCTTC
j_call: TRBJ2-1; d_call: .; clone_size: .; v_call: TRBV2; cdr3_aa: CASLGSANEQFF; cdr3_nt: TGTGCCAGCTTGGGGTCGGCCAATGAGCAGTTCTTC
j_call: TRBJ2-1; d_call: TRBD2; clone_size: .; v_call: TRBV4-2; cdr3_aa: CASSQGLAGVRNEQFF; cdr3_nt: TGTGCCAGCAGCCAAGGACTAGCGGGAGTTCGCAATGAGCAGTTCTTC
j_call: TRBJ2-3; d_call: TRBD2; clone_size: .; v_call: TRBV30; cdr3_aa: CALNRGDTDTQYF; cdr3_nt: TGTGCCCTCAACCGGGGGGACACAGATACGCAGTATTTT
j_call: TRBJ1-2; d_call: TRBD1; clone_size: .; v_call: TRBV6-2/TRBV6-3; cdr3_aa: CASSIQGAYGYTF; cdr3_nt: TGTGCCAGCAGTATACAGGGGGCCTATGGCTACACCTTC
j_call: TRBJ2-5; d_call: TRBD2; clone_size: .; v_call: TRBV2; cdr3_aa: CASRGLAEETQYF; cdr3_nt: TGTGCCAGCCGGGGACTAGCGGAAGAGACCCAGTACTTC
j_call: TRBJ1-1; d_call: .; clone_size: .; v_call: TRBV6-6; cdr3_aa: CASRALNTEAFF; cdr3_nt: TGTGCCAGCAGGGCCCTGAACACTGAAGCTTTCTTT
j_call: TRBJ2-3; d_call: .; clone_size: once; v_call: TRBV30; cdr3_aa: CAWSVVDGDTQYF; cdr3_nt: TGTGCCTGGAGTGTCGTAGATGGAGATACGCAGTATTTT
j_call: TRBJ1-2; d_call: .; clone_size: .; v_call: TRBV19; cdr3_aa: CASSPNTRNYGYTF; cdr3_nt: TGTGCCAGTAGTCCAAACACCCGAAACTATGGCTACACCTTC
j_call: TRBJ2-1; d_call: TRBD2; clone_size: .; v_call: TRBV11-2; cdr3_aa: CASSFSGGTYNEQFF; cdr3_nt: TGTGCCAGCAGCTTCAGCGGGGGCACCTACAATGAGCAGTTCTTC
j_call: TRBJ1-1; d_call: TRBD1; clone_size: once; v_call: TRBV5-1; cdr3_aa: CASSGGGTMNTEAFF; cdr3_nt: TGCGCCAGCAGCGGAGGGGGCACTATGAACACTGAAGCTTTCTTT
j_call: TRBJ2-3; d_call: .; clone_size: .; v_call: TRBV9; cdr3_aa: CASNTRGGPTDTQYF; cdr3_nt: TGTGCCAGCAACACACGGGGTGGGCCTACAGATACGCAGTATTTT
j_call: TRBJ1-3; d_call: .; clone_size: .; v_call: TRBV29-1; cdr3_aa: CSPIQDGYGNTIYF; cdr3_nt: TGCAGCCCAATACAGGACGGTTATGGAAACACCATATATTTT
j_call: TRBJ1-2; d_call: .; clone_size: .; v_call: TRBV4-3; cdr3_aa: CASSQPGGAYGYTF; cdr3_nt: TGCGCCAGCAGCCAGCCGGGGGGCGCCTATGGCTACACCTTC
j_call: TRBJ2-1; d_call: TRBD2; clone_size: .; v_call: TRBV29-1; cdr3_aa: CSVDLAGSYNEQFF; cdr3_nt: TGCAGCGTTGACTTAGCGGGCTCCTACAATGAGCAGTTCTTC
j_call: TRBJ2-1; d_call: TRBD2; clone_size: .; v_call: TRBV11-3; cdr3_aa: CASSLAGGGTVNEQFF; cdr3_nt: TGTGCCAGCAGCTTAGCGGGGGGGGGCACAGTCAATGAGCAGTTCTTC
j_call: TRBJ1-2; d_call: .; clone_size: .; v_call: TRBV6-6; cdr3_aa: CASRPDRVANYGYTF; cdr3_nt: TGTGCCAGCAGACCAGACAGAGTCGCTAACTATGGCTACACCTTC
j_call: TRBJ1-4; d_call: .; clone_size: .; v_call: TRBV4-2; cdr3_aa: CASSLRPKSKVDQVSTNEKLFF; cdr3_nt: TGTGCCAGCAGCCTACGGCCGAAATCAAAGGTTGATCAGGTTTCAACTAATGAAAAACTGTTTTTT
j_call: TRBJ2-2; d_call: TRBD1; clone_size: few; v_call: TRBV3-1/TRBV3-2; cdr3_aa: CASRGTGGELFF; cdr3_nt: TGTGCCAGCAGAGGGACAGGAGGGGAGCTGTTTTTT
j_call: TRBJ1-1; d_call: .; clone_size: many; v_call: TRBV15; cdr3_aa: CATSREGWEGTEAFF; cdr3_nt: TGTGCCACCAGCAGAGAGGGTTGGGAGGGAACTGAAGCTTTCTTT
j_call: TRBJ1-2; d_call: .; clone_size: .; v_call: TRBV7-8; cdr3_aa: CASSPGGSNYGYTF; cdr3_nt: TGTGCCAGCAGCCCGGGGGGTTCTAACTATGGCTACACCTTC